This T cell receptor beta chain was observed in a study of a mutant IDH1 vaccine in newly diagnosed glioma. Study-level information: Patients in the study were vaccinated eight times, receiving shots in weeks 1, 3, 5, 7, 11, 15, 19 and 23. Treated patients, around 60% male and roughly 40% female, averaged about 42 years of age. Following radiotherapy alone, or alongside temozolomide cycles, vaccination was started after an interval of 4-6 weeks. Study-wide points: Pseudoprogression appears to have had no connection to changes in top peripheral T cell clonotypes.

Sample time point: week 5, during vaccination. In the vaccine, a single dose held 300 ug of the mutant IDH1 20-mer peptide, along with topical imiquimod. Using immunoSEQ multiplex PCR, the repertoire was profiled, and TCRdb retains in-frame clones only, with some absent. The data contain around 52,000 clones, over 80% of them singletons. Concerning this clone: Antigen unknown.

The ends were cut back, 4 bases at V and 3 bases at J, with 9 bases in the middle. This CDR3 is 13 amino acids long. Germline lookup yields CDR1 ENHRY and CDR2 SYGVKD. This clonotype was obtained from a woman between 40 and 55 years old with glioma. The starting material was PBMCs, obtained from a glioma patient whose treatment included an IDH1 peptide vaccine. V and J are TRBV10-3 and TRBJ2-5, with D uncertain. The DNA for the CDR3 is TGTGCCATCAGTGGTCAGCCGGAAGAGACCCAGTACTTC. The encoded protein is CAISGQPEETQYF.